These 16 T cell receptor beta chains originate from one sample sequenced in a study of T cell repertoires in cytomegalovirus infection. Via MiXCR, TCRdb re-called the reads, giving one row per CDR3 protein. Among about 530,000 distinct CDR3 sequences listed, 26% were seen once. Sequenced material: PBMCs. The receptor source for this set is a human donor in good health (CMV status not recorded). Some clones in this sample may be carry-over from other donors' samples.

The rearrangement uses TRBV28 and TRBJ2-3; 9 bases match TRBD2. The CDR3 runs to 17 residues. V lost 2 bases to trimming and J lost 3 bases; unmatched junction nucleotides: 9. CDR1 MDHEN and CDR2 SYDVKM come from the germline V gene. This CDR3 reads CASSLMRAGGLTDTQYF. Written as DNA, the CDR3 is TGTGCCAGCAGTTTAATGCGGGCGGGAGGGTTAACAGATACGCAGTATTTT.

In its sample, this clonotype was seen a few times. The J gene is TRBJ2-1, the V gene TRBV24-1; 11 nucleotides agree with TRBD2. The germline V gene encodes CDR1 KGHDR and CDR2 SFDVKD. Trimming took 5 bases from V and 5 from J; bases not matched to a gene: 7. The CDR3 is made up of 16 amino acids. The CDR3 here is CATSGVSGRAHNEQFF. In DNA, the CDR3 is TGTGCCACCAGTGGCGTTAGCGGGAGGGCCCACAATGAGCAGTTCTTC.

About this clonotype itself: Compared with germline, one end of the junction differs, possibly owing to a read error. The chain recombines TRBV7-7 with TRBJ2-2; the D gene is possibly TRBD1 (5 bases). The CDR3 spans 18 residues. Germline lookup yields CDR1 SSHAT and CDR2 FNYEAQ (reference sequence). The CDR3 is CASSLLLGALPNTGELFF. CDR3 sequence (DNA): TGTGCTAGCAGCTTATTGTTAGGGGCGCTGCCGAACACCGGGGAGCTGTTTTTT.

This clonotype was found a few times. The V call is TRBV5-4, the J call TRBJ2-6; D unresolved. V lost 1 base to trimming and J lost 0 bases, with 8 bases between them. In germline, CDR1 is SGHNT, CDR2 YYREEE (reference sequence). The length of the CDR3 is 16 residues. The CDR3: CASSLWWISGANVLTF. The CDR3, as DNA: TGTGCCAGCAGCTTGTGGTGGATCTCTGGGGCCAACGTCCTGACTTTC.

This clonotype was counted between two and nine times. The V gene is TRBV19, the J gene TRBJ2-1, with 7 bases aligning to TRBD2. The CDR3 consists of 16 residues. Germline trimming cut 3 bases from V and 7 bases from J; bases unmatched to any gene: 12. Germline CDR1 and CDR2: LNHDA and SQIVND (reference sequence). The CDR3 sequence is CASSIKPSLGGNEQFF. In DNA, the CDR3 is TGTGCCAGTAGTATCAAACCGTCCCTGGGGGGGAATGAGCAGTTCTTC.

The chain employs TRBV5-3 and TRBJ2-1; 8 bases align to TRBD2. TRBV5-3 is an ORF for which the function is uncertain. The CDR3 consists of 17 residues. Trimming removed 8 bases from V and 9 bases from J; junction bases left unmatched: 22. CDR3 DNA: TGTGCCAGCAGTAGTCGGAGAAGCGGGAGAAAAGTAGGTGAGCAGTTCTTC. Amino acids: CASSSRRSGRKVGEQFF.

This clonotype has just a few counts. The chain is built from TRBV6-2 or TRBV6-3 and TRBJ2-2; 12 bases are shared with TRBD2. J was trimmed by 5 bases and V by 2 bases; bases with no gene match: 6. CDR1 is MNHEY, CDR2 SVGEGT, per germline. The CDR3 totals 17 residues. The CDR3 sequence: CASSYQTSGSGTGELFF. The CDR3 DNA is TGTGCCAGCAGTTACCAGACTAGCGGGAGCGGTACCGGGGAGCTGTTTTTT.

This clonotype has only a few counts. The J gene is TRBJ2-7, the V gene TRBV18; D gene uncertain. Trimming pared 2 bases from V and 4 bases from J, leaving 9 bases between. Looked up from germline, CDR1 is KGHSH and CDR2 is LQKENI. This CDR3 contains 13 residues. The CDR3 loop reads CASSPVGIYEQYV. CDR3 sequence (DNA): TGTGCCAGCTCACCAGTTGGGATTTACGAGCAGTACGTC.

This clonotype was observed a handful of times. This chain uses TRBV18 with TRBJ1-1; unclear D gene. Germline loops: CDR1 KGHSH, CDR2 LQKENI. The CDR3 has 13 amino acids. V shed 6 bases and J shed 1 base, with 9 bases lying between them. In DNA form, the CDR3 reads TGTGCCAGCTCCGAAACTCGGAACACTGAAGCTTTCTTT. Its protein product is CASSETRNTEAFF. The full variable domain, rest sourced from reference TRBV18 and TRBJ1-1, is NAGVMQNPRHLVRRRGQEARLRCSPMKGHSHVYWYRQLPEEGLKFMVYLQKENIIDESGMPKERFSAEFPKEGPSILRIQQVVRGDSAAYFCASSETRNTEAFFGQGTRLTVV.

This clonotype was counted at least ten times. V gene TRBV12-3 or TRBV12-4 combines with J gene TRBJ2-1, with D possibly being TRBD1 (5 bases). V was shortened by 6 bases and J by 9 bases, with 15 bases between the two germline ends. The CDR3 loop spans 13 amino acids. The CDR3 region has the DNA TGTGCCAGCAGCCAGGGAAACCAGGGTGAGCAGTTCTTC. It yields the protein CASSQGNQGEQFF.

In its sample, this clonotype was seen many times. The chain links TRBV7-8 to TRBJ1-1; weak D call: TRBD1 (5 bases). Trimming shortened V by 0 bases and J by 1 base, and 12 bases separated the two germline ends. The CDR3 extends over 16 amino acids. Germline V gene data show CDR1 as SGHVS and CDR2 as FQNEAQ. Here the CDR3 reads CASSLARNRGNTEAFF. Written as DNA, the CDR3 is TGTGCCAGCAGCTTAGCGCGAAATAGGGGGAACACTGAAGCTTTCTTT.

Many counts were recorded for this clonotype. The chain has TRBV6-6 and TRBJ1-5, with TRBD1 matching 9 bases. V shed 0 bases, J shed 1 base, and the junction held 19 bases outside the gene matches. There are 22 residues in the CDR3. Germline V gives CDR1 MNHNY, CDR2 SVGAGI (reference sequence). The CDR3 DNA sequence: TGTGCCAGCAGTTACTCTTATTCGCCGGGACAGGGATCGGGGGACAGCAATCAGCCCCAGCATTTT. Translation: CASSYSYSPGQGSGDSNQPQHF.

This clonotype was counted between two and nine times. This sequence joins TRBV6-2 or TRBV6-3 and TRBJ2-5, with 12 bases identical to TRBD2. The germline V gene has CDR1 MNHEY and CDR2 SVGEGT. V dropped 6 bases and J dropped 5; count of bases not matched to a gene: 13. The CDR3 spans 17 residues. CDR3 in amino acids: CASRHGLAGTSGETQYF. CDR3 nucleotide sequence: TGTGCCAGCAGGCACGGACTAGCGGGAACCTCAGGGGAGACCCAGTACTTC.

This chain links TRBV6-2 or TRBV6-3 with TRBJ1-1; 7 bases are a match to TRBD1. CDR1 is MNHEY, CDR2 SVGEGT, per germline. V dropped 8 bases and J dropped 0; count of bases not matched to a gene: 3. CDR3 size: 13 residues. In nucleotides, the CDR3 is TGTGCCAGCCGGACAGGAATGAACACTGAAGCTTTCTTT. This codes for CASRTGMNTEAFF.

This clonotype turned up a few times. The chain links TRBV7-9 to TRBJ1-2, with D possibly being TRBD1 (5 bases). The length of the CDR3 is 14 residues. V was cut by 0 bases and J by 3 bases, with 8 bases left in between. CDR1 and CDR2 (germline): SEHNR, FQNEAQ (reference sequence). The CDR3 coding sequence is TGTGCCAGCAGCTTAGCGGGGGAGTACTATGGCTACACCTTC. Amino acids: CASSLAGEYYGYTF.

The chain links TRBV18 to TRBJ1-1, with D perhaps matching TRBD1 (5 bases). Germline CDR1 and CDR2: KGHSH and LQKENI. Trimming took 1 base from V and 5 from J, leaving 5 bases between them. This CDR3 is built from 12 residues. The CDR3 sequence is CASSPQGTEAFF. As DNA, the CDR3 is TGTGCCAGCTCACCACAGGGGACTGAAGCTTTCTTT.